The TCR beta chain under discussion was sequenced for a study of metastatic and nonmetastatic thyroid tumors. Study-level information: The comparison covered peripheral blood and tumor or nodule tissue in malignant and benign thyroid patients.

This clone was seen repeatedly, ten times or more. Antigen: not known. Study observations and caveats: Significantly greater TCR beta diversity was reportedly found in malignant thyroid tumors than in benign nodules (in blood and tumor).

TCRdb called clones again from the PCR reads with MiXCR. The sample yields tens of thousands of clones, less than 15% seen once. Not a single patient had been given any form of treatment at any point before undergoing thyroid surgery. This clonotype was sampled from a female donor with papillary thyroid cancer or a benign thyroid nodule (not recorded which). Some clones in this sample may be carry-over from other donors' samples. Sequencing input: blood.

The CDR3 coding sequence is TGTGCCAGCAGTTACTCTGCGGTCCGGGGGGAGCTGTTTTTT. As protein: CASSYSAVRGELFF. The rearrangement links TRBV6-2 or TRBV6-3 to TRBJ2-2; no firm D call. The CDR3 is made up of 14 amino acids. Trimming cost V 0 bases and J 8 bases, with 10 bases left between them. Germline V gives CDR1 MNHEY, CDR2 SVGEGT.